This T cell receptor (beta chain) was obtained from a study of shared clonotypes between healthy human individuals. Profiled with immunoSEQ multiplex PCR; TCRdb holds only in-frame clones, not every one. The sample records about 2.4 million clones, 93% being singletons. As for this clone: The identical CDR3 is also encoded by other nucleotide sequences in the sample.

This CDR3 is built from 13 residues. Germline values: CDR1 SGHRS, CDR2 YFSETQ. The germline V and J ends were trimmed by 4 bases and 3 bases, with 10 bases remaining between them. This TCR derives from a man younger than 35 in good health. Some clones in this sample may be carry-over from other donors' samples. Sample: naive CD4+ T cells from PBMCs. The sample's subset: CD45RA+ positively selected. The rearrangement joins TRBV5-1 to TRBJ2-5; the D is unclear. The CDR3 protein is CASSLGVEETQYF. The CDR3 bases are TGCGCCAGCAGCCTTGGGGTCGAAGAGACCCAGTACTTC.